The subject of this entry is one T cell receptor (beta chain). In the study's own analysis: Quantification of nucleated cells was approximated via reference gene primer amplification. TCRdb keeps only in-frame clones here, not all; method: immunoSEQ multiplex PCR. The V and J calls and clone size are taken from that table; D and trimming were inferred from the DNA. The repertoire holds about 78,000 clones, with 86% as singletons. This CDR3 is 13 amino acids long. Germline V gene lookup returns CDR1 MNHNY and CDR2 SVGAGI (reference sequence). V was clipped by 6 bases and J by 8 bases; unmatched bases: 8. The data were taken from a study of blood T cell repertoires in COVID-19.

The chain joins TRBV6-6 to TRBJ1-2; TRBD1 matches 8 bases. This TCR was recovered from a man aged 45-65 years with active or convalescent COVID-19. The sequencing input was peripheral blood. The CDR3 is CASSLGQEGGYTF. CDR3 coding DNA: TGTGCCAGCAGCCTGGGACAGGAAGGCGGCTACACCTTC.